The next 23 T cell receptor beta chains were all read from a single sample in a study of OX40 agonist ivuxolimab in advanced cancers. Assay used: immunoSEQ multiplex PCR; TCRdb lists only in-frame clones, some missing. The table has tens of thousands of clones, 80% seen once. Sequenced here: CD4+ or CD8+ T cells sorted from blood, sampled in a trial of the OX40 agonist ivuxolimab. The receptors were sampled from an adult with an advanced solid tumor such as melanoma, head and neck, liver or kidney cancer.

The chain joins TRBV5-1 to TRBJ1-1; possibly TRBD1 for D (6 bases). Germline V gene sequence: CDR1 SGHRS, CDR2 YFSETQ. V dropped 4 bases and J dropped 2 bases, with 18 bases sitting between them. This CDR3 contains 16 residues. For the CDR3, the DNA is TGCGCCAGCAGCCCTCGGAGACAGGCACTCAACACTGAAGCTTTCTTT. It translates to CASSPRRQALNTEAFF.

This chain connects TRBV6-1 to TRBJ2-5, with D uncertain. V dropped 1 base and J dropped 4 bases, with 7 bases sitting between them. The V gene's germline CDR1 is MNHNS and CDR2 SASEGT. The CDR3 is 13 residues long. The CDR3, as DNA: TGTGCCAGCAGTGAAGGGATACGAGAGACCCAGTACTTC. Its translation is CASSEGIRETQYF.

With respect to this clone: One junction end disagrees with the germline gene, perhaps due to a read error. Other DNA sequences of this sample code for an identical CDR3. The chain uses TRBV7-7 and TRBJ2-5; 12 bases fit TRBD2. The germline V gene has CDR1 SSHAT and CDR2 FNYEAQ (reference sequence). CDR3 length: 16 amino acids. Here the CDR3 reads CASSFRLAGGEETQYF. The CDR3, as DNA: TGTGCCAGTAGCTTCAGGCTAGCGGGAGGGGAAGAGACCCAGTACTTC.

The chain combines TRBV6-1 with TRBJ2-6, with D unclear. Trimming took 2 bases from V and 0 from J, leaving 5 bases between them. This CDR3 contains 15 residues. CDR1 MNHNS and CDR2 SASEGT come from the germline V gene. This CDR3 reads CASSERSSGANVLTF. CDR3 nucleotide sequence: TGTGCCAGCAGTGAAAGAAGCTCTGGGGCCAACGTCCTGACTTTC.

The chain combines TRBV28 with TRBJ1-1; a possible D gene is TRBD1 (5 bases). CDR3 length equals 14 residues. From germline, CDR1 is MDHEN and CDR2 SYDVKM. Trimming pared 6 bases from V and 0 bases from J, leaving 11 bases between. The CDR3 DNA reads TGTGCCAGCAGGTCCGGGACCATGAACACTGAAGCTTTCTTT. This sequence encodes CASRSGTMNTEAFF. The variable domain in full, with the rest retrieved from reference TRBV28 and TRBJ1-1, is DVKVTQSSRYLVKRTGEKVFLECVQDMDHENMFWYRQDPGLGLRLIYFSYDVKMKEKGDIPEGYSVSREKKERFSLILESASTNQTSMYLCASRSGTMNTEAFFGQGTRLTVV.

A single count supports this clone. The rearrangement links TRBV5-1 to TRBJ2-7, with 8 nucleotides matching TRBD2. In germline, CDR1 is SGHRS, CDR2 YFSETQ. This CDR3 has 19 amino acids. V was clipped by 3 bases and J by 0 bases; unmatched bases: 17. The DNA of the CDR3 is TGCGCCAGCAGCTCCCCGGGTGGGGGCGCGGGAGGCCTCTCCTACGAGCAGTACTTC. Protein sequence: CASSSPGGGAGGLSYEQYF.

The CDR3 DNA is TGTGCCACCAGCAGAGATTATCCGGGACTAGCGGGAGTTGGGAACATTCAGTACTTC. It yields the protein CATSRDYPGLAGVGNIQYF. The V call is TRBV15, the J call TRBJ2-4; 14 bases are a match to TRBD2. Losses at the gene ends were 0 bases for V and 7 bases for J; bases not matched to a gene: 11. The germline V gene encodes CDR1 LNHNV and CDR2 YYDKDF (reference sequence). The CDR3 runs 19 residues.

The chain combines TRBV4-2 with TRBJ2-2, with D unclear. From germline, CDR1 is LGHNA and CDR2 YNFKEQ. Trimming took 1 base from V and 6 from J, leaving 9 bases between them. The CDR3 sequence is 14 residues long. CDR3 protein: CASSQARAAGELFF. Written as DNA, the CDR3 is TGTGCCAGCAGCCAAGCTAGAGCCGCCGGGGAGCTGTTTTTT.

The V call is TRBV28, the J call TRBJ1-5, with a tentative D call TRBD1 (6 bases). V lost 3 bases to trimming and J lost 4 bases, with 19 bases between them. CDR3 size: 17 residues. Germline V gene sequence: CDR1 MDHEN, CDR2 SYDVKM. CDR3 nucleotides: TGTGCCAGCAGTTTTCCCCATGGACAGTTTTTGAATCAGCCCCAGCATTTT. Amino acids: CASSFPHGQFLNQPQHF.

This clone was observed a few times. The chain links TRBV19 to TRBJ2-1, with 10 nucleotides matching TRBD2. The CDR3 spans 17 residues. V trimming: 5 bases; J trimming: 2 bases; junction bases outside the gene matches: 9. CDR1 and CDR2 (germline): LNHDA, SQIVND (reference sequence). In nucleotides, the CDR3 is TGTGCCAGTAGTCCGGGGAGCGGGAGGGTAGCCTACAATGAGCAGTTCTTC. Encoded protein: CASSPGSGRVAYNEQFF.

V usage is TRBV19 and J usage is TRBJ2-7, with D maybe TRBD2 (5 bases). In germline, CDR1 is LNHDA, CDR2 SQIVND (reference sequence). The length of the CDR3 is 14 residues. Trimming took 1 base from V and 0 from J, leaving 7 bases between them. The CDR3 nucleotides are TGTGCCAGTAGTATAGGAGCGGCCTCCTACGAGCAGTACTTC. Translating gives CASSIGAASYEQYF.

This clone was seen a single time. The V gene is TRBV7-3, the J gene TRBJ2-1; TRBD2 agrees at 14 bases. Looked up from germline, CDR1 is SGHTA and CDR2 is FQGTGA. Trimming removed 5 bases from V and 10 bases from J; junction bases left unmatched: 10. This CDR3 is built from 16 residues. CDR3 amino acids: CASSMGLAGVGREQFF. The DNA for the CDR3 is TGTGCCAGCAGCATGGGACTAGCGGGAGTGGGGCGGGAGCAGTTCTTC. Based on the CDR3 plus reference TRBV7-3 and TRBJ2-1, the full variable domain is GAGVSQTPSNKVTEKGKYVELRCDPISGHTALYWYRQSLGQGPEFLIYFQGTGAADDSGLPNDRFFAVRPEGSVSTLKIQRTERGDSAVYLCASSMGLAGVGREQFFGPGTRLTVL.

The gene calls are TRBV28 and TRBJ1-1; 8 bases agree with TRBD1. Germline CDR1 reads MDHEN; CDR2 reads SYDVKM. V dropped 7 bases and J dropped 3; count of bases not matched to a gene: 4. This CDR3 has 13 amino acids. The CDR3 loop reads CASIGTGDTEAFF. For the CDR3, the DNA is TGTGCCAGCATAGGGACAGGAGACACTGAAGCTTTCTTT.

CDR3 sequence reads: CASSAEGLGTEAFF. Written as DNA, the CDR3 is TGTGCCAGCAGTGCTGAGGGATTGGGCACTGAAGCTTTCTTT. This chain connects TRBV6-1 to TRBJ1-1; D uncertain. The CDR3 is 14 amino acids. Trimming left V 4 bases short and J 4 bases short, with 13 bases between. Germline assignment: CDR1 MNHNS and CDR2 SASEGT.

This clone occurred once. The chain combines TRBV6-6 with TRBJ2-2, with 10 bases identical to TRBD2. Germline CDR1 and CDR2: MNHNY and SVGAGI (reference sequence). The J segment lost 0 bases and the V segment lost 5 bases, leaving 3 bases of the junction unmatched. This CDR3 spans 16 amino acids. CDR3 protein: CASSPSGGANTGELFF. In DNA form, the CDR3 reads TGTGCCAGCAGTCCCAGCGGGGGGGCGAACACCGGGGAGCTGTTTTTT.

This chain joins TRBV7-8 and TRBJ1-1, with D tentatively TRBD1 (6 bases). V shed 5 bases and J shed 4 bases, with 17 bases lying between them. CDR1 is SGHVS, CDR2 FQNEAQ, per germline. This CDR3 region has 15 residues. The CDR3 sequence: CASSPRSGAVTEAFF. DNA for the CDR3: TGTGCCAGCAGCCCCCGTTCAGGGGCGGTCACTGAAGCTTTCTTT.

The chain joins TRBV14 to TRBJ1-2; possible D gene TRBD1, 5 bases. The CDR3 has 17 amino acids. Germline V gene sequence: CDR1 SGHDN, CDR2 FVKESK. The V end lost 1 base, the J end lost 0 bases, and 15 bases lay between the germline ends. Written as DNA, the CDR3 is TGTGCCAGCAGCCAAGGGGCTATCGGGGCCTCTAACTATGGCTACACCTTC. Translation: CASSQGAIGASNYGYTF. Full variable domain (missing parts from reference TRBV14 and TRBJ1-2): EAGVTQFPSHSVIEKGQTVTLRCDPISGHDNLYWYRRVMGKEIKFLLHFVKESKQDESGMPNNRFLAERTGGTYSTLKVQPAELEDSGVYFCASSQGAIGASNYGYTFGSGTRLTVV.

The CDR3 protein is CASSLDRGWDTQYF. The DNA for the CDR3 is TGCGCCAGCAGCTTAGACAGGGGTTGGGATACGCAGTATTTT. The J gene is TRBJ2-3, the V gene TRBV5-1; 8 nucleotides line up with TRBD1. The V gene end was trimmed by 2 bases and the J gene end by 6 bases; junction bases not matched to a gene: 5. Germline lookup yields CDR1 SGHRS and CDR2 YFSETQ. This CDR3 comprises 14 residues. Supplemented by reference TRBV5-1 and TRBJ2-3, the full variable domain reads KAGVTQTPRYLIKTRGQQVTLSCSPISGHRSVSWYQQTPGQGLQFLFEYFSETQRNKGNFPGRFSGRQFSNSRSEMNVSTLELGDSALYLCASSLDRGWDTQYFGPGTRLTVL.

This rearrangement joins TRBV27 to TRBJ1-1, with no clear D. The CDR3 is made up of 13 amino acids. V lost 3 bases and J 0 bases, leaving 5 bases between the germline ends. Germline loops: CDR1 MNHEY, CDR2 SMNVEV (reference sequence). The CDR3 DNA is TGTGCCAGCAGTTTTTTGCTGAACACTGAAGCTTTCTTT. Translating gives CASSFLLNTEAFF.

The J gene is TRBJ1-5, the V gene TRBV19; D might be TRBD1 (5 bases). The germline CDR1 and CDR2 sequences are LNHDA and SQIVND (reference sequence). V was trimmed by 4 bases and J by 6 bases, leaving 13 bases between them. CDR3 length: 14 amino acids. CDR3 sequence (DNA): TGTGCCAGTAGTACCGGGGGGGAGAGTCAGCCCCAGCATTTT. It encodes CASSTGGESQPQHF.

The V gene is TRBV9, the J gene TRBJ2-5; no firm D call. V dropped 1 base and J dropped 2 bases, with 12 bases sitting between them. Germline CDR1 and CDR2: SGDLS and YYNGEE. The CDR3 consists of 15 residues. This CDR3 is CASSVIPGSQETQYF. CDR3 bases: TGTGCCAGCAGCGTAATCCCGGGCAGTCAAGAGACCCAGTACTTC.

This clone was recorded a few times. The gene calls are TRBV2 and TRBJ1-1; no reliable D call. Germline V gene lookup returns CDR1 SNHLY and CDR2 FYNNEI. The V gene lost 4 bases and the J gene lost 11 bases, with 14 bases spanning the gap. The CDR3 loop spans 12 amino acids. The CDR3 region has the DNA TGTGCCAGCAGTGGTGAGGGATCGGGGGCTTTCTTT. Protein: CASSGEGSGAFF.

This chain connects TRBV2 to TRBJ1-2; D is possibly TRBD1 (5 bases). Germline V gene lookup returns CDR1 SNHLY and CDR2 FYNNEI. The CDR3 is made up of 13 amino acids. V was shortened by 5 bases and J by 5 bases, with 12 bases between the two germline ends. The CDR3 loop reads CASSLEQVYGYTF. DNA of the CDR3: TGTGCCAGCAGTTTAGAACAGGTGTATGGCTACACCTTC.